This T cell receptor beta chain is from a study of T cells expressing NK-cell markers. As for the study in general: Sorted T-cell subsets CD3+CD56+NKG2C+, CD3+CD56+NKG2C- and CD3+CD56-NKG2C+ were TCR beta-sequenced. Most of the eight sequenced donors were HCMV-seropositive; one was seronegative. Study-wide points: Dominant NKG2C+ clonotypes made up roughly 1.0-7.0% of CD8+ T cells in several donors. Also leading the CD3+CD56-NKG2C+ fraction in a handful of donors were these clonotypes.

Germline CDR1 reads LGHDT; CDR2 reads YNNKEL (reference sequence). The CDR3 totals 16 residues. A remark on this clonotype: As yet, its antigen is unknown.

TCRdb re-analyzed the 5' RACE reads; it lists each CDR3 protein once, without DNA. Its table lists about 260,000 distinct CDR3 sequences. The TCR originated in a woman between 18 and 70 years old in good health. This rearrangement joins TRBV3-1 to TRBJ2-4; TCRdb calls TRBD1, which cannot be checked without DNA. The sequencing input was blood T cells: a sorted CD56 or NKG2C T cell subset, CD4+ or CD8+ T cells, or bulk PBMC T cells (not recorded which). The CDR3 spells CASSPWDRETKNIQYF.